This is a list of T cell receptor beta chains from one sample in a study of CD8+ T cells in alopecia areata. Here immunoSEQ multiplex PCR was the method, and the copy in TCRdb shows in-frame clones only, minus some. This sample has more than 200,000 clones, with under 70% found just once. The sequencing used CD4+ T cells sorted from blood, collected at week 0. These receptors were obtained from a human donor with alopecia areata. CDR3s include the opening cysteine and the closing phenylalanine or tryptophan. D genes are given only for firm matches. Size values are once, few and many counts, or a class for expanded clones, and some rows have none.

v_gene: TRBV29-1; d_gene: -; abundance: few; j_gene: TRBJ2-1; CDR3nt: TGCAGCGTTGACCTCCTGGTATCGGGTGAGCAGTTCTTC; CDR3aa: CSVDLLVSGEQFF
v_gene: TRBV9; d_gene: -; abundance: -; j_gene: TRBJ1-2; CDR3nt: TGTGCCAGCAGCCCGAGGTATAACTATGGCTACACCTTC; CDR3aa: CASSPRYNYGYTF
v_gene: TRBV29-1; d_gene: TRBD1; abundance: -; j_gene: TRBJ1-2; CDR3nt: TGCAGCGTTCGGACAGGGGGTACTAACTATGGCTACACCTTC; CDR3aa: CSVRTGGTNYGYTF
v_gene: TRBV27; d_gene: -; abundance: once; j_gene: TRBJ1-6; CDR3nt: TGTGCCAGCAGCACGGGACTCACGCTGGGTTCACCCCTCCACTTT; CDR3aa: CASSTGLTLGSPLHF
v_gene: TRBV4-2; d_gene: -; abundance: -; j_gene: TRBJ1-5; CDR3nt: TGTGCCAGCAGCCAAGCGCACCCCAATCAGCCCCAGCATTTT; CDR3aa: CASSQAHPNQPQHF
v_gene: TRBV29-1; d_gene: TRBD1; abundance: few; j_gene: TRBJ2-3; CDR3nt: TGCAGCGTTGAGGGCAGGGGGCGGTCAGATACGCAGTATTTT; CDR3aa: CSVEGRGRSDTQYF
v_gene: TRBV5-6; d_gene: TRBD1; abundance: -; j_gene: TRBJ2-7; CDR3nt: TGTGCCAGCAGCCTAGGACAGGCCTCCTACGAGCAGTACTTC; CDR3aa: CASSLGQASYEQYF
v_gene: TRBV7-3; d_gene: TRBD1; abundance: many; j_gene: TRBJ2-7; CDR3nt: TGTGCCAGCAGCTGCGACAGGGGGCGCTACGAGCAGTACTTC; CDR3aa: CASSCDRGRYEQYF
v_gene: TRBV27; d_gene: TRBD1; abundance: -; j_gene: TRBJ1-2; CDR3nt: TGTGCCAGCAGTCAAGAGGACAGGGGGCAGAGTGGCTACACCTTC; CDR3aa: CASSQEDRGQSGYTF
v_gene: TRBV30; d_gene: -; abundance: once; j_gene: TRBJ2-2; CDR3nt: TGTGCCTGGAGTCCCGGGAACACCGGGGAGCTGTTTTTT; CDR3aa: CAWSPGNTGELFF
v_gene: TRBV5-1; d_gene: TRBD1; abundance: few; j_gene: TRBJ2-1; CDR3nt: TGCGCCAGCACCGACAGGGTCCACAATGAGCAGTTCTTC; CDR3aa: CASTDRVHNEQFF
v_gene: TRBV25-1; d_gene: TRBD1; abundance: -; j_gene: TRBJ2-7; CDR3nt: TGTGCCAGTACCGGGACAGGTAACTACGAGCAGTACTTC; CDR3aa: CASTGTGNYEQYF
v_gene: TRBV29-1; d_gene: -; abundance: -; j_gene: TRBJ1-5; CDR3nt: TGCAGCGTTGGGCCCGGAGCAGACCAGCCCCAGCATTTT; CDR3aa: CSVGPGADQPQHF
v_gene: TRBV21-1; d_gene: -; abundance: -; j_gene: TRBJ1-5; CDR3nt: TGTGCCAGCAGCAAAACAGGGCGGGGGCAGCCCCAGCATTTT; CDR3aa: CASSKTGRGQPQHF
v_gene: TRBV30; d_gene: -; abundance: -; j_gene: TRBJ2-2; CDR3nt: TGTGCCTGGACTCAGGGGAACGGGGAGCTGTTTTTT; CDR3aa: CAWTQGNGELFF
v_gene: TRBV7-9; d_gene: TRBD1; abundance: -; j_gene: TRBJ2-7; CDR3nt: TGTGCCAGCAGCTTCGCACAGGGGTTCGACGAGCAGTACTTC; CDR3aa: CASSFAQGFDEQYF
v_gene: TRBV5-1; d_gene: -; abundance: few; j_gene: TRBJ2-3; CDR3nt: TGCGCCAGCGGCAGGGGAAGCACAGATACGCAGTATTTT; CDR3aa: CASGRGSTDTQYF
v_gene: TRBV5-1; d_gene: -; abundance: -; j_gene: TRBJ2-3; CDR3nt: TGCGCCAGCAGCTTGCGGGGGATAAATAAAGATACGCAGTATTTT; CDR3aa: CASSLRGINKDTQYF
v_gene: TRBV5-1; d_gene: -; abundance: few; j_gene: TRBJ2-3; CDR3nt: TGCGCCAGCAGCTTGGGGCTCCTCCTAGATACGCAGTATTTT; CDR3aa: CASSLGLLLDTQYF
v_gene: TRBV29-1; d_gene: TRBD2; abundance: -; j_gene: TRBJ2-7; CDR3nt: TGCAGCGTTCGACTAGCGGGGGCTTACGAGCAGTACTTC; CDR3aa: CSVRLAGAYEQYF
v_gene: TRBV30; d_gene: -; abundance: -; j_gene: TRBJ1-2; CDR3nt: TGTGCCTGGAGGGCACACCGAACTAACTATGGCTACACCTTC; CDR3aa: CAWRAHRTNYGYTF
v_gene: TRBV7-2; d_gene: TRBD2; abundance: -; j_gene: TRBJ2-3; CDR3nt: TGTGCCAGCGGTAACCCCGCGCGGGGGGCCACAGATACGCAGTATTTT; CDR3aa: CASGNPARGATDTQYF
v_gene: TRBV30; d_gene: TRBD1; abundance: -; j_gene: TRBJ2-1; CDR3nt: TGTGCCTGGAGCGACAGGGGCCACCTTCCCGAGCAGTTCTTC; CDR3aa: CAWSDRGHLPEQFF
v_gene: TRBV25-1; d_gene: -; abundance: -; j_gene: TRBJ2-2; CDR3nt: TGTGCCAGCATCTCGAGGAGCACCGGGGAGCTGTTTTTT; CDR3aa: CASISRSTGELFF
v_gene: TRBV20-1; d_gene: -; abundance: -; j_gene: TRBJ2-1; CDR3nt: TGCAGTGCTAGTAGGAATGAGCAGTTCTTC; CDR3aa: CSASRNEQFF
v_gene: TRBV29-1; d_gene: TRBD1; abundance: -; j_gene: TRBJ2-5; CDR3nt: TGCAGCGCAGCCGGACAGGATAGTCCCCAAGAGACCCAGTACTTC; CDR3aa: CSAAGQDSPQETQYF
v_gene: TRBV5-1; d_gene: -; abundance: -; j_gene: TRBJ2-1; CDR3nt: TGCGCCAGCAGCCTAAGCGTCCTAAGCTCCTACAATGAGCAGTTCTTC; CDR3aa: CASSLSVLSSYNEQFF
v_gene: TRBV7-3; d_gene: TRBD1; abundance: few; j_gene: TRBJ1-2; CDR3nt: TGTGCCAGCAGCGGCCCAGGGGGCTTAGGTGGCTACACCTTC; CDR3aa: CASSGPGGLGGYTF
v_gene: TRBV9; d_gene: -; abundance: -; j_gene: TRBJ2-3; CDR3nt: TGTGCCAGCAGCGTAGCGGGGCAGGCTAGCACAGATACGCAGTATTTT; CDR3aa: CASSVAGQASTDTQYF
v_gene: TRBV5-4; d_gene: TRBD2; abundance: once; j_gene: TRBJ2-1; CDR3nt: TGTGCCAGCTCCAAACTAGCGGGAAACAATGAGCAGTTCTTC; CDR3aa: CASSKLAGNNEQFF
v_gene: TRBV6-5; d_gene: -; abundance: -; j_gene: TRBJ1-6; CDR3nt: TGTGCCAGCAGTTACCGGGGGGCAGGGTCACCCCTCCACTTT; CDR3aa: CASSYRGAGSPLHF
v_gene: TRBV30; d_gene: TRBD1; abundance: -; j_gene: TRBJ1-2; CDR3nt: TGTGCCTGGAGCCGTGACAGGGCGGACTATGGCTACACCTTC; CDR3aa: CAWSRDRADYGYTF
v_gene: TRBV7-9; d_gene: -; abundance: -; j_gene: TRBJ2-3; CDR3nt: TGTGCCAGCAGCCCCCGGCAGGGCACAGATACGCAGTATTTT; CDR3aa: CASSPRQGTDTQYF
v_gene: TRBV7-9; d_gene: -; abundance: few; j_gene: TRBJ2-5; CDR3nt: TGTGCTAGCAGCTTAGTTCACCAAGAGACCCAGTACTTC; CDR3aa: CASSLVHQETQYF
v_gene: TRBV7-8; d_gene: TRBD1; abundance: -; j_gene: TRBJ2-2; CDR3nt: TGTGCCAGCGGCCCGGGACAGCACACCGGGGAGCTGTTTTTT; CDR3aa: CASGPGQHTGELFF
v_gene: TRBV2; d_gene: TRBD2; abundance: -; j_gene: TRBJ2-3; CDR3nt: TGTGCCGCAGGACTAGAGAACCGAGACACGCAGTATTTT; CDR3aa: CAAGLENRDTQYF
v_gene: TRBV30; d_gene: -; abundance: few; j_gene: TRBJ1-5; CDR3nt: TGTGCCTGGAGCTTCAGCACGGAGGGCAATCAGCCCCAGCATTTT; CDR3aa: CAWSFSTEGNQPQHF
v_gene: TRBV2; d_gene: TRBD2; abundance: -; j_gene: TRBJ2-1; CDR3nt: TGTGCCAGCAGTGAACCCGCTAGCGGGGGGGCCTACAATGAGCAGTTCTTC; CDR3aa: CASSEPASGGAYNEQFF
v_gene: TRBV7-2; d_gene: -; abundance: -; j_gene: TRBJ1-3; CDR3nt: TGTGCCAGCAGCTTAGTGGGGATGGATGGAAACACCATATATTTT; CDR3aa: CASSLVGMDGNTIYF
v_gene: TRBV30; d_gene: -; abundance: -; j_gene: TRBJ1-5; CDR3nt: TGTGCCTGGAGCGACCTCAGTAATCAGCCCCAGCATTTT; CDR3aa: CAWSDLSNQPQHF
v_gene: TRBV2; d_gene: TRBD2; abundance: few; j_gene: TRBJ2-2; CDR3nt: TGTGCCAGCAGGGGGACTAGCGGGTCTACCGGGGAGCTGTTTTTT; CDR3aa: CASRGTSGSTGELFF
v_gene: TRBV2; d_gene: -; abundance: -; j_gene: TRBJ2-1; CDR3nt: TGTGCCAGCAGTGAAGGCAATGAGCAGTTCTTC; CDR3aa: CASSEGNEQFF
v_gene: TRBV30; d_gene: -; abundance: -; j_gene: TRBJ2-5; CDR3nt: TGTGCCTGGAGTGCCCTCAGCCAAGAGACCCAGTACTTC; CDR3aa: CAWSALSQETQYF
v_gene: TRBV7-2; d_gene: -; abundance: -; j_gene: TRBJ1-1; CDR3nt: TGTGCCAGCAGCTTAGGCCGAAGGCCGGGAGCTTTCTTT; CDR3aa: CASSLGRRPGAFF
v_gene: TRBV9; d_gene: -; abundance: -; j_gene: TRBJ2-1; CDR3nt: TGTGCCAGCAGCGTAGATATATTCAGGGTAGGTGAGCAGTTCTTC; CDR3aa: CASSVDIFRVGEQFF
v_gene: TRBV5-4; d_gene: TRBD1; abundance: -; j_gene: TRBJ1-4; CDR3nt: TGTGCCAGCAGCGCACGACAGGGCTCTGCAACTAATGAAAAACTGTTTTTT; CDR3aa: CASSARQGSATNEKLFF
v_gene: TRBV5-6; d_gene: -; abundance: once; j_gene: TRBJ2-1; CDR3nt: TGTGCCAGCAGCATAAGGGGATTCCCCTACAATGAGCAGTTCTTC; CDR3aa: CASSIRGFPYNEQFF
v_gene: TRBV15; d_gene: -; abundance: -; j_gene: TRBJ1-3; CDR3nt: TGTGCCACCAGCTGGGCAGGGGAAAACACCATATATTTT; CDR3aa: CATSWAGENTIYF
v_gene: TRBV9; d_gene: -; abundance: -; j_gene: TRBJ1-6; CDR3nt: TGTGCCAGCAGCGTAGAAAACCCCCCAGATTCACCCCTCCACTTT; CDR3aa: CASSVENPPDSPLHF
v_gene: TRBV12-5; d_gene: TRBD1; abundance: -; j_gene: TRBJ2-7; CDR3nt: TGTGCTAGTGGTTTCCGGACAGGGACCTACGAGCAGTACTTC; CDR3aa: CASGFRTGTYEQYF
v_gene: TRBV30; d_gene: -; abundance: few; j_gene: TRBJ1-3; CDR3nt: TGTGCCTGGAGCGGGGGAAACACCATATATTTT; CDR3aa: CAWSGGNTIYF
v_gene: TRBV5-6; d_gene: -; abundance: -; j_gene: TRBJ1-2; CDR3nt: TGTGCCAGCAAAGGCAACAGACACTATGGCTACACCTTC; CDR3aa: CASKGNRHYGYTF
v_gene: TRBV27; d_gene: TRBD1; abundance: -; j_gene: TRBJ2-1; CDR3nt: TGTGCCAGCAGCGTAGGGCCCACAGGGGGGTCCTACAATGAGCAGTTCTTC; CDR3aa: CASSVGPTGGSYNEQFF
v_gene: TRBV30; d_gene: -; abundance: -; j_gene: TRBJ1-1; CDR3nt: TGTGCCTGGGGACAGTTGAACACTGAAGCTTTCTTT; CDR3aa: CAWGQLNTEAFF
v_gene: TRBV30; d_gene: TRBD1; abundance: -; j_gene: TRBJ1-1; CDR3nt: TGTGCCTGGAGAAGGCAGGGGGGCACTGAAGCTTTCTTT; CDR3aa: CAWRRQGGTEAFF
v_gene: TRBV7-9; d_gene: TRBD1; abundance: few; j_gene: TRBJ2-7; CDR3nt: TGTGCCAGCAGCTTGACCACCGGGACAGGGATCTCCGAGCAGTACTTC; CDR3aa: CASSLTTGTGISEQYF
v_gene: TRBV5-4; d_gene: -; abundance: -; j_gene: TRBJ1-3; CDR3nt: TGTGCCAGCAGCCCCCGGCCCTCTGGAAACACCATATATTTT; CDR3aa: CASSPRPSGNTIYF
v_gene: TRBV14; d_gene: -; abundance: -; j_gene: TRBJ1-3; CDR3nt: TGTGCCAGCAGCCAAGGTGGAAACACCATATATTTT; CDR3aa: CASSQGGNTIYF
v_gene: TRBV4-2; d_gene: -; abundance: medium-sized; j_gene: TRBJ2-3; CDR3nt: TGTGCCAGCAGCCAAACAGGGGATACGCAGTATTTT; CDR3aa: CASSQTGDTQYF